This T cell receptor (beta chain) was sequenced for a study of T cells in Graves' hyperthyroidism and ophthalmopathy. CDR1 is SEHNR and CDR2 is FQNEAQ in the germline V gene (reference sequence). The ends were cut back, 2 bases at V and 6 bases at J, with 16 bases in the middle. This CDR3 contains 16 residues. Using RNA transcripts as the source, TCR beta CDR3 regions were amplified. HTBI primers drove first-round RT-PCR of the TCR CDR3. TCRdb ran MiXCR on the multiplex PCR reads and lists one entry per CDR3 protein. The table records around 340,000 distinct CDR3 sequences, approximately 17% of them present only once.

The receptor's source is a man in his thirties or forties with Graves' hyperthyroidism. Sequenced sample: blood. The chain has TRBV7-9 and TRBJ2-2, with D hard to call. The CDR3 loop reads CASSLYNREVAGELFF. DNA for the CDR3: TGTGCCAGCAGCTTATACAACAGAGAGGTTGCCGGGGAGCTGTTTTTT.